The clone carrying this T cell receptor (beta chain) was recorded many times. The germline CDR1 and CDR2 sequences are LGHNA and YNFKEQ. The CDR3 sequence is 14 residues long. V lost 0 bases, J lost 5 bases, and 11 bases lay in between. This sample is drawn from a study of T-cell reconstitution after alpha-beta-depleted transplantation in children. The authors prepared the TCRbeta library with unique molecular identifiers. TCRdb re-derived calls from the PCR reads in MiXCR, one entry per CDR3 protein. The sample lists about 460,000 distinct CDR3 sequences; about 11% were seen once. The clonotype originates from a child younger than 10 with inherited bone marrow failure, due to receive a stem cell transplant. The sequences come from PBMCs, collected before TCRalphabeta/CD19-depleted stem cell transplant. This chain links TRBV4-2 with TRBJ2-7; no reliable D call. CDR3 loop: CASSQDLSANEQYF. The CDR3, as DNA: TGTGCCAGCAGCCAAGATCTTTCCGCTAACGAGCAGTACTTC.